Presented here are 3 T cell receptor beta chains from one specimen sequenced in a study of blood T cell repertoires in COVID-19. Sequencing used immunoSEQ multiplex PCR; TCRdb keeps in-frame clones, though not all of them. The data hold about 66,000 clones, with about 88% observed a single time. Sequenced input: peripheral blood. All receptors come from a man in his 70s with acute or convalescent COVID-19.

The genes are TRBV24-1 and TRBJ2-5; 10 nucleotides agree with TRBD1. J was trimmed by 1 base and V by 2 bases; bases with no gene match: 3. Germline V gene lookup returns CDR1 KGHDR and CDR2 SFDVKD. There are 16 residues in the CDR3. DNA of the CDR3: TGTGCCACCAGTGATTCAGGGACAGGGGTCCAAGAGACCCAGTACTTC. Its translation is CATSDSGTGVQETQYF.

This chain links TRBV5-4 with TRBJ2-2; TRBD1 matches 8 bases. The CDR3 is made up of 15 amino acids. Germline CDR1 SGHNT, CDR2 YYREEE (reference sequence). V dropped 4 bases and J dropped 4; count of bases not matched to a gene: 6. The CDR3 here is CASSPRTGSTGELFF. CDR3 bases: TGTGCCAGCAGCCCTCGGACAGGGTCCACCGGGGAGCTGTTTTTT.

This chain joins TRBV3-1 (or the pseudogene TRBV3-2) and TRBJ1-1; 8 bases match TRBD1. Germline assignment: CDR1 LGHDT and CDR2 YNNKEL (reference sequence). V gave up 1 base and J gave up 0 bases; unmatched junction bases: 10. The CDR3 length is 18 residues. The CDR3 DNA reads as TGTGCCAGCAGCCAAGTGAGGCCAGGGGGCTTCATGAACACTGAAGCTTTCTTT. Its translation: CASSQVRPGGFMNTEAFF.